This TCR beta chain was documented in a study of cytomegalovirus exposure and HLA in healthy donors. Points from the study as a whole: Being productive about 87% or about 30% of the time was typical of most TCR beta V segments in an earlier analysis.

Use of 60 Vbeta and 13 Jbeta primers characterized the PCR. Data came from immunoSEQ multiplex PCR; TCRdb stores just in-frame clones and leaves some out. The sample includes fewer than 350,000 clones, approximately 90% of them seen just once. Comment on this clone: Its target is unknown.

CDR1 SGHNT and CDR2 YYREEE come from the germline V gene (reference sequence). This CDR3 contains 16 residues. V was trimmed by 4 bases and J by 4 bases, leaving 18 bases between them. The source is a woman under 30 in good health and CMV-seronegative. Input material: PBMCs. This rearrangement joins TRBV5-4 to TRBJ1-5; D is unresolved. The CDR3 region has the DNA TGTGCCAGCAGCCTTCCCCCGGAGACCTCGAATCAGCCCCAGCATTTT. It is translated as CASSLPPETSNQPQHF.